This is a list of T cell receptor beta chains from one sample in a study of cytomegalovirus exposure and HLA in healthy donors. Profiling relied on immunoSEQ multiplex PCR, and the TCRdb table lists in-frame clones only, not all of them. The sample includes 200,000 to 250,000 clones, approximately 90% of them seen just once. The source material was PBMCs. These receptors originate from a woman younger than 35 in good health and CMV-seronegative. Both conserved end residues are part of each CDR3. The order of the fields is D gene, J gene, CDR3 length, V gene, CDR3 protein. D genes are given only for firm matches.

TRBD1 TRBJ1-6 13 TRBV7-8 CASSFDRASPLHF
- TRBJ2-2 14 TRBV7-3 CASSLLGRAGELFF
- TRBJ2-7 12 TRBV5-6 CASSLGQAGQYF
TRBD2 TRBJ2-7 18 TRBV7-8 CASSLSRTSGGAGYEQYF
- TRBJ1-5 14 TRBV10-3 CAISAQGSDQPQHF
TRBD1 TRBJ2-2 15 TRBV4-1 CASSTSQGIAGELFF
TRBD2 TRBJ2-7 15 TRBV11-3 CASSLVQRESNEQYF
- TRBJ1-5 13 TRBV7-9 CASSQGRDQPQHF
TRBD1 TRBJ2-2 17 TRBV23-1 CASSRVGRQGSTGELFF
- TRBJ1-1 19 TRBV5-5 CASSSRDNILQTLNTEAFF
- TRBJ1-6 13 TRBV6-1 CASQSVIGSPLHF
TRBD2 TRBJ2-7 15 TRBV6-5 CASRRMGGDSYEQYF
TRBD2 TRBJ2-2 16 TRBV29-1 CSVRTSGGPVTGELFF
TRBD2 TRBJ2-1 15 TRBV14 CASSPTSRYNREQFF
TRBD1 TRBJ1-5 15 TRBV6-5 CASSYPQGANQPQHF
- TRBJ1-5 13 TRBV6-6 CAITGGTNQPQHF
TRBD2 TRBJ2-7 14 TRBV7-9 CASSLTSGRYEQYF
TRBD2 TRBJ2-5 15 TRBV2 CASSRTRNYQETQYF
- TRBJ1-3 16 TRBV4-2 CASSQDAGSTGNTIYF
TRBD1 TRBJ2-7 16 TRBV6-6 CASSYSLTGSAYEQYF
TRBD1 TRBJ1-2 16 TRBV18 CASSPLGQGANYGYTF
TRBD2 TRBJ2-1 17 TRBV7-6 CASSLGTSGRAENEQFF
- TRBJ1-2 12 TRBV6-5 CASSSGSYGYTF
- TRBJ2-5 14 TRBV11-2 CASSFGGTGWAQYF
- TRBJ2-3 12 TRBV19 CASSIVADTQYF
- TRBJ2-4 15 TRBV11-2 CASTLYGGTKNIQYF
TRBD2 TRBJ2-7 16 TRBV18 CASSPPSAGVPHEQYF
- TRBJ1-2 11 TRBV29-1 CSVDSGDGYTF
- TRBJ1-3 10 TRBV20-1 CSARSNTIYF
- TRBJ1-2 15 TRBV5-8 CASRRDPRRYYGYTF
- TRBJ2-1 16 TRBV27 CASSFLSKWESDEQFF
- TRBJ2-1 15 TRBV5-1 CASSLAGNSYNEQFF
TRBD2 TRBJ2-3 15 TRBV2 CASRTSGGLGDTQYF
TRBD2 TRBJ2-3 14 TRBV19 CASSRGGSTDTQYF
TRBD2 TRBJ2-3 15 TRBV11-3 CASSGLAGGTDTQYF
TRBD1 - 14 TRBV15 CATSRGQAFYEQYF
- TRBJ2-2 11 TRBV6-5 CASSNLGELFF
- TRBJ1-3 15 TRBV7-9 CASSLVGGSGNTIYF
TRBD1 TRBJ1-2 13 TRBV6-1 CASDKQGAWGYTF
TRBD2 TRBJ2-5 18 TRBV14 CASSQEGTSGYYQETQYF
- TRBJ2-7 14 TRBV5-5 CASSFFDISYEQYF
TRBD1 TRBJ1-2 15 TRBV30 CASPAWPGTGFGYTF
- TRBJ2-7 16 TRBV7-6 CASSPLGPHSSYEQYF
TRBD1 TRBJ2-1 16 TRBV4-2 CASSQDLNRGLHEQFF
TRBD1 TRBJ1-2 18 TRBV7-9 CSSSLASGTGGLSYGYTF
TRBD1 TRBJ2-5 15 TRBV5-1 CASSLGTGVGETQYF
- TRBJ2-7 13 TRBV27 CASSTGQTYEQYF
TRBD2 TRBJ2-3 15 TRBV2 CASRTSGRGGDTQYF
- TRBJ2-7 17 TRBV10-2 CASANREFFTSGYEQYF
- TRBJ2-7 17 TRBV4-3 CASSQEAYGRESYEQYF
TRBD1 TRBJ2-7 14 TRBV27 CASRPGQTSHEQYF
TRBD1 TRBJ2-1 15 TRBV11-1 CASSSPGQGVYEQFF
- TRBJ2-3 12 TRBV4-1 CASSHIKDTQYF